These 10 T cell receptor beta chains came from one sample sequenced in a study of cytomegalovirus exposure and HLA in healthy donors. Amplification used 60 Vbeta primers and 13 Jbeta primers. Repertoires were generated with immunoSEQ multiplex PCR, while TCRdb's copy carries only in-frame clones and drops some. The sample lists about 94,000 clones, approximately 7.7% seen once, with 2.3% in the top ten. The sequencing input was PBMCs. These receptors were collected from a man aged 45 to 65 in good health and CMV-seronegative.

The genes are TRBV7-9 and TRBJ2-7; D uncertain. This CDR3 contains 13 residues. Per the germline V gene, CDR1 is SEHNR and CDR2 is FQNEAQ (reference sequence). Trimming cost V 1 base and J 2 bases, with 6 bases left between them. The CDR3 bases are TGTGCCAGCAGCTTAGTTCCCGCCTACGAGCAGTACTTC. As protein: CASSLVPAYEQYF.

The chain recombines TRBV30 with TRBJ1-5, with D possibly matching TRBD1 (5 bases). The CDR3 runs 15 residues. Trimming took off 0 bases at V and 2 bases at J, with 11 bases between the two ends. The germline V gene encodes CDR1 GTSNPN and CDR2 SVGIG (reference sequence). The CDR3 loop reads CAWSVAGIGNQPQHF. For the CDR3, the DNA is TGTGCCTGGAGTGTTGCAGGGATTGGCAATCAGCCCCAGCATTTT.

This clone was detected only a few times. This chain links TRBV28 with TRBJ2-1; tentative D call: TRBD2 (5 bases). Germline loops: CDR1 MDHEN, CDR2 SYDVKM. The CDR3 covers 15 residues. The ends were cut back, 3 bases at V and 0 bases at J, with 9 bases in the middle. CDR3 amino acids: CASSFGGSSYNEQFF. The CDR3 coding sequence is TGTGCCAGCAGTTTTGGAGGCAGCTCCTACAATGAGCAGTTCTTC. Looking up the rest from reference TRBV28 and TRBJ2-1 gives the full variable domain: DVKVTQSSRYLVKRTGEKVFLECVQDMDHENMFWYRQDPGLGLRLIYFSYDVKMKEKGDIPEGYSVSREKKERFSLILESASTNQTSMYLCASSFGGSSYNEQFFGPGTRLTVL.

The chain is built from TRBV28 and TRBJ2-4; 9 bases are shared with TRBD1. Germline-derived CDR1 and CDR2 are MDHEN and SYDVKM. After removal of 7 bases from V and 4 bases from J, the junction contained 8 bases not matched to a gene. CDR3 length: 15 amino acids. CDR3 in amino acids: CASNPSGTGKNIQYF. The CDR3 nucleotides are TGTGCCAGCAACCCTTCCGGGACAGGGAAAAACATTCAGTACTTC.

As for this clone: The junction and the germline gene differ at one end; a read error may be behind it. The V call is TRBV6-1, the J call TRBJ2-5; no definite D call. There are 14 residues in the CDR3. The V gene's germline CDR1 is MNHNS and CDR2 SASEGT. CDR3 sequence (DNA): TGTGCCAGCAGGGAAGGGTCTACGAAGGAGACCCAGTACTTC. Encoded protein: CASREGSTKETQYF.

This clone was detected only a few times. The chain recombines TRBV5-6 with TRBJ1-1; 7 bases fit TRBD1. Per the germline V gene, CDR1 is SGHDT and CDR2 is YYEEEE. The junction had 6 bases not matched to a gene; V was cut back by 1 base and J by 3 bases. This CDR3 is built from 15 residues. This CDR3 is CASSLSGRGHTEAFF. In nucleotides, the CDR3 is TGTGCCAGCAGCTTGAGTGGTAGGGGGCACACTGAAGCTTTCTTT.

The V call is TRBV5-6, the J call TRBJ1-3; TRBD1 aligns across 7 bases. Germline V gives CDR1 SGHDT, CDR2 YYEEEE. This CDR3 is built from 15 residues. Unmatched junction bases numbered 3, after V lost 1 base and J lost 2 bases. The DNA for the CDR3 is TGTGCCAGCAGCTTGCGGACAGGACCTGGAAACACCATATATTTT. It translates to CASSLRTGPGNTIYF.

The V and J genes are TRBV5-1 and TRBJ2-6; 10 bases fit TRBD1. The CDR3 has 17 residues. After removal of 4 bases from V and 1 base from J, the junction contained 5 bases not matched to a gene. Looked up from germline, CDR1 is SGHRS and CDR2 is YFSETQ. CDR3 amino acids: CASSVGTGVSGANVLTF. Written as DNA, the CDR3 is TGCGCCAGCAGCGTAGGGACAGGGGTTTCTGGGGCCAACGTCCTGACTTTC.

J is TRBJ1-4 and V is TRBV29-1; no firm D call. This CDR3 region has 13 residues. Per germline, CDR1 SQVTM and CDR2 ANQGSEA. Deletions cut 6 bases from V and 7 bases from J, with 15 bases between. The CDR3 nucleotides are TGCAGCGTAGTCCGGGGAGGGAGTGAAAAACTGTTTTTT. Its protein product is CSVVRGGSEKLFF.

The chain couples TRBV4-2 to TRBJ2-3, with D possibly matching TRBD1 (6 bases). The CDR3 covers 15 residues. CDR1 LGHNA and CDR2 YNFKEQ come from the germline V gene. Trimming removed 0 bases at V and 5 bases at J, with 12 bases between. CDR3 sequence (DNA): TGTGCCAGCAGCCAAGATGGTCAGGGGAGAGATACGCAGTATTTT. Amino acid sequence: CASSQDGQGRDTQYF.